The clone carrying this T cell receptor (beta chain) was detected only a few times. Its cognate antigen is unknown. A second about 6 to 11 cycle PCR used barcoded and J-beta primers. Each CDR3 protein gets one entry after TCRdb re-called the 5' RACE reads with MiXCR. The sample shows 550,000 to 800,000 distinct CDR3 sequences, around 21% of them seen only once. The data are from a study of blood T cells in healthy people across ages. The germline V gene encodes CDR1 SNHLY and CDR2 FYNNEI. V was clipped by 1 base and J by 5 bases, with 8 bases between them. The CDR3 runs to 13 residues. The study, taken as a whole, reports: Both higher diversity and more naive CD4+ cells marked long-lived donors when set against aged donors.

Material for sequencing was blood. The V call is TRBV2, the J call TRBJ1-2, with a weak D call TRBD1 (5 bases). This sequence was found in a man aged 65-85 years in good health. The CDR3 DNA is TGTGCCAGCAGTGAAGGGGGGGGATATGGCTACACCTTC. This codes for CASSEGGGYGYTF.